This T cell receptor (beta chain) was recovered during a study of graft-versus-host responses after intestinal transplantation. For the study at large: Transplants were multivisceral, liver-intestinal, or isolated intestinal. After anti-thymocyte globulin induction, recipients took tacrolimus and steroids for around three years.

General study points: The presence of high graft-versus-host to host-versus-graft clonal ratios in allografts characterized patients with graft-donor T cell macrochimerism. Recipient marrow contained GvH clones, some of which appeared first in ileum or blood.

As regards this clone: What it binds is unknown.

Germline trimming cut 1 base from V and 6 bases from J; bases unmatched to any gene: 9. The germline V gene encodes CDR1 MGHRA and CDR2 YSYEKL. CDR3 size: 16 residues. Profiled with immunoSEQ multiplex PCR; TCRdb holds only in-frame clones, not every one. This table has 11,000 to 15,000 clones, over 70% appearing once. Intraepithelial and lamina propria lymphocytes were released after the graft tissue was processed. The sample in question was ileum tissue, obtained 16 days after intestinal transplant. The receptor was isolated from a human patient who received an intestinal transplant, so some T cells may come from the graft donor. The chain has TRBV4-1 and TRBJ2-3, with 8 bases identical to TRBD2. CDR3 nucleotide sequence: TGCGCCAGCAGCCAAGGGTCCCGGGAGGGAGGGGATACGCAGTATTTT. The encoded protein is CASSQGSREGGDTQYF.